This T cell receptor beta chain was captured in a study of vaccination and CD4 T cells after COVID-19. On the study more broadly: From HCoV-229E, HCoV-OC43, HCoV-NL63 and SARS-CoV-2, overlapping spike peptides were used to stimulate the cells.

Germline CDR1 ENHRY, CDR2 SYGVKD. This CDR3 is built from 13 residues. V dropped 6 bases and J dropped 5; count of bases not matched to a gene: 3. The study sequenced cultured CD4+ T cell DNA using the Oncomine TCR Beta short-read assay. Extraction of genomic DNA was performed on cultured CD4+ T cells. TCRdb processed the PCR reads anew with MiXCR; each CDR3 protein has one entry. Of about 8,900 distinct CDR3 sequences detected, around 28% appear once; the ten largest clones hold about 11%. Treatment denoted: approximately 9-day PBMC culture with coronavirus spike peptide pools or control peptides (ViraFEST assay). Ahead of the COVID-19 pandemic (2011-2018), the CD4+ T cells of the unexposed donor were collected. Peptide pool stimulation in ViraFEST expanded antigen-specific T cells, whose TCRs were then sequenced. IL-2 at about 11 IU/ml and peptide pools at about 9.5 ug/ml were added to PBMCs cultured at approximately 2 million per well. Contingent on cell availability, unexposed-donor CD4+ T cells were interrogated with SARS-CoV-2 S/N and four cold-coronavirus spikes.

Comment on this clonotype: Antigen specificity is unknown.

This TCR was sampled from a human donor in good health. The V and J genes are TRBV10-3 and TRBJ1-5, with 8 positions matching TRBD1. Material: CD4+ T cells from blood, cultured in vitro. CDR3 residues: CAIRTGVDQPQHF. The CDR3 DNA is TGTGCCATCAGGACAGGGGTAGATCAGCCCCAGCATTTT.